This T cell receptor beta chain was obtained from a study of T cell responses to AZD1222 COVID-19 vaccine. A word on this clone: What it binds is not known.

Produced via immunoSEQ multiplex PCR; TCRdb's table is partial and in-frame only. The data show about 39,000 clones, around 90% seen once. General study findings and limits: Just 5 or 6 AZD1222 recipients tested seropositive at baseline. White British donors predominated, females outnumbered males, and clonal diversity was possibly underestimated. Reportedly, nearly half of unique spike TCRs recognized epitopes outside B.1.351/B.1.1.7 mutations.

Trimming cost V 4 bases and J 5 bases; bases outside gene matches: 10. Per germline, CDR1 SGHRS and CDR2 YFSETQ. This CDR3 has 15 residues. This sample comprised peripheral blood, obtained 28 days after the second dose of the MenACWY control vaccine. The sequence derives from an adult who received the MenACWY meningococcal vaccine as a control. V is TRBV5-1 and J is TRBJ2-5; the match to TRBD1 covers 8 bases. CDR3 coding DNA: TGCGCCAGCAGCCCCGGGCCAGGGGGCGGGGAGACCCAGTACTTC. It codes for CASSPGPGGGETQYF.